This T cell receptor beta chain was recorded in a study of T cells in Graves' hyperthyroidism and ophthalmopathy. Notes on the study in general: Using 13 V-J features, a model discriminated ophthalmopathy from stable hyperthyroidism.

In this sample, this clonotype turned up a few times. The antigen is not known. Sequence at one end of the junction differs from germline and may be a read error. Each diagnosis was grounded in clinical symptoms, serum thyroxine and TRAb, thyroid ultrasound, and orbital computed tomography. From RNA transcripts, TCR beta CDR3 regions were amplified. The study used the HTBI primer set for a first-round RT-PCR of the TCR CDR3. MiXCR was run by TCRdb on the multiplex PCR reads, yielding one entry per CDR3 protein. The table records about 400,000 distinct CDR3 sequences, about 14% of them present only once. Looked up from germline, CDR1 is SSHAT and CDR2 is FNYEAQ (reference sequence). The CDR3 is made up of 15 amino acids.

Sequences were obtained from blood. The rearrangement links TRBV7-7 to TRBJ2-5, with a weak D call TRBD2 (5 bases). The TCR was taken from a man aged 45-60 years with Graves' ophthalmopathy. The CDR3 coding sequence is TGTGCTAGCAGCTTAGGGTCGGGAACCCAAGAGACCCAGTACTTC. Translation: CASSLGSGTQETQYF. The entire variable domain, with the rest obtained from reference TRBV7-7 and TRBJ2-5, is as follows: GAGVSQSPRYKVTKRGQDVTLRCDPISSHATLYWYQQALGQGPEFLTYFNYEAQPDKSGLPSDRFSAERPEGSISTLTIQRTEQRDSAMYRCASSLGSGTQETQYFGPGTRLLVL.